This is a list of T cell receptor beta chains from one sample in a study of a mutant IDH1 vaccine in newly diagnosed glioma. Assay: immunoSEQ multiplex PCR; the TCRdb copy retains only in-frame clones and omits some. This sample has some 51,000 clones; 65% to 80% occur once, and the top ten carry about 2%. The specimen was PBMCs, collected from a glioma patient treated with radiotherapy, temozolomide or both. These receptors were collected from a woman in her thirties or forties with glioma. The CDR3 runs from the conserved cysteine through the conserved F or W. A D gene is named only where the DNA matches it firmly. Where a row states a size, it is once, few, many or the class of an expanded clone; other rows omit it.

V gene: TRBV18; J gene: TRBJ1-3; D gene: NA; clone size: NA; CDR3 protein: CASSPKDTIYF; CDR3 DNA: TGTGCCAGCTCACCAAAAGACACCATATATTTT
V gene: TRBV12-5; J gene: TRBJ1-1; D gene: NA; clone size: few; CDR3 protein: CASLGETEAFF; CDR3 DNA: TGTGCCAGTCTAGGGGAAACTGAAGCTTTCTTT
V gene: TRBV19; J gene: TRBJ1-5; D gene: NA; clone size: once; CDR3 protein: CASSTAGQSNQPQHF; CDR3 DNA: TGTGCCAGTAGTACCGCGGGCCAGAGCAATCAGCCCCAGCATTTT
V gene: TRBV15; J gene: TRBJ1-1; D gene: NA; clone size: once; CDR3 protein: CATSRDSGGGTEAFF; CDR3 DNA: TGTGCCACCAGCAGAGATTCCGGGGGGGGCACTGAAGCTTTCTTT
V gene: TRBV27; J gene: TRBJ1-2; D gene: NA; clone size: NA; CDR3 protein: CASSLRDGGNGYTF; CDR3 DNA: TGTGCCAGCAGTTTAAGGGACGGGGGAAATGGCTACACCTTC
V gene: TRBV30; J gene: TRBJ1-5; D gene: TRBD1; clone size: few; CDR3 protein: CAWRERGQDNQPQHF; CDR3 DNA: TGTGCCTGGAGAGAGAGGGGACAGGATAATCAGCCCCAGCATTTT
V gene: TRBV6-5; J gene: TRBJ1-1; D gene: NA; clone size: NA; CDR3 protein: CASSYDRTSPAFF; CDR3 DNA: TGTGCCAGCAGTTACGACAGGACCAGTCCAGCTTTCTTT
V gene: TRBV9; J gene: TRBJ1-2; D gene: NA; clone size: NA; CDR3 protein: CASSTFSGGYTF; CDR3 DNA: TGTGCCAGCAGCACCTTCTCAGGGGGCTACACCTTC
V gene: TRBV5-6; J gene: TRBJ2-2; D gene: NA; clone size: few; CDR3 protein: CASSLRGYSTGELFF; CDR3 DNA: TGTGCCAGCAGCTTGCGGGGTTATAGCACCGGGGAGCTGTTTTTT
V gene: TRBV6-4; J gene: TRBJ1-4; D gene: NA; clone size: once; CDR3 protein: CASSDSPSGNANEKLFF; CDR3 DNA: TGTGCCAGCAGTGACTCGCCTTCGGGGAATGCTAATGAAAAACTGTTTTTT
V gene: TRBV6-6; J gene: TRBJ1-2; D gene: TRBD1; clone size: NA; CDR3 protein: CASSATGTAFYGYTF; CDR3 DNA: TGTGCCAGCAGTGCCACCGGGACAGCATTCTATGGCTACACCTTC
V gene: TRBV4-3; J gene: TRBJ2-5; D gene: NA; clone size: NA; CDR3 protein: CASSQDSSGGETQYF; CDR3 DNA: TGCGCCAGCAGCCAAGATTCGTCCGGTGGTGAGACCCAGTACTTC
V gene: TRBV2; J gene: TRBJ2-5; D gene: TRBD2; clone size: NA; CDR3 protein: CASSPTLAGGQTQYF; CDR3 DNA: TGTGCCAGCAGTCCAACGCTAGCGGGGGGGCAGACCCAGTACTTC
V gene: TRBV6-5; J gene: TRBJ2-1; D gene: TRBD2; clone size: NA; CDR3 protein: CASRTAGGTYNEQFF; CDR3 DNA: TGTGCCAGCAGAACAGCGGGGGGCACCTACAATGAGCAGTTCTTC
V gene: TRBV7-9; J gene: TRBJ1-1; D gene: NA; clone size: NA; CDR3 protein: CASSPHIHEAFF; CDR3 DNA: TGTGCCAGCAGCCCCCACATTCATGAAGCTTTCTTT
V gene: TRBV11-2; J gene: TRBJ1-3; D gene: NA; clone size: NA; CDR3 protein: CASSPLRGSTDSGNTIYF; CDR3 DNA: TGTGCCAGCAGCCCCCTGAGGGGCAGCACCGACTCTGGAAACACCATATATTTT
V gene: TRBV2; J gene: TRBJ1-2; D gene: TRBD1; clone size: NA; CDR3 protein: CASRGQGYGYTF; CDR3 DNA: TGTGCCAGCAGGGGACAGGGTTATGGCTACACCTTC
V gene: TRBV5-1; J gene: TRBJ1-1; D gene: NA; clone size: NA; CDR3 protein: CASSPQTVMEAFF; CDR3 DNA: TGCGCCAGCAGCCCTCAAACAGTTATGGAAGCTTTCTTT
V gene: TRBV11-2; J gene: TRBJ1-5; D gene: NA; clone size: NA; CDR3 protein: CASSFGGNSNQPQHF; CDR3 DNA: TGTGCCAGCAGCTTTGGGGGAAATAGCAATCAGCCCCAGCATTTT
V gene: TRBV21-1; J gene: TRBJ2-3; D gene: NA; clone size: NA; CDR3 protein: CASSKRGPWGGKDTQYF; CDR3 DNA: TGTGCCAGCAGCAAAAGAGGGCCCTGGGGGGGTAAAGATACGCAGTATTTT
V gene: TRBV6-1; J gene: TRBJ1-1; D gene: NA; clone size: NA; CDR3 protein: CASSENRMNTEAFF; CDR3 DNA: TGTGCCAGCAGTGAAAACAGAATGAACACTGAAGCTTTCTTT
V gene: TRBV19; J gene: TRBJ1-5; D gene: NA; clone size: few; CDR3 protein: CASSIGQDSNQPQHF; CDR3 DNA: TGTGCCAGTAGTATAGGACAGGATAGCAATCAGCCCCAGCATTTT
V gene: TRBV4-2; J gene: TRBJ2-2; D gene: TRBD2; clone size: NA; CDR3 protein: CASSQKRGWELFF; CDR3 DNA: TGTGCCAGCAGCCAAAAGCGGGGGTGGGAGCTGTTTTTT
V gene: TRBV7-8; J gene: TRBJ2-7; D gene: TRBD2; clone size: NA; CDR3 protein: CASSPREVSYEQYF; CDR3 DNA: TGTGCCAGCAGCCCCCGGGAGGTTTCCTACGAGCAGTACTTC
V gene: TRBV5-4; J gene: TRBJ1-6; D gene: NA; clone size: NA; CDR3 protein: CASSPPPGGNSPLHF; CDR3 DNA: TGTGCCAGCAGCCCGCCCCCCGGTGGTAATTCACCCCTCCACTTT
V gene: TRBV5-1; J gene: TRBJ1-1; D gene: NA; clone size: NA; CDR3 protein: CASSVGGTNTEAFF; CDR3 DNA: TGCGCCAGCAGCGTTGGGGGCACGAACACTGAAGCTTTCTTT
V gene: TRBV2; J gene: TRBJ1-1; D gene: NA; clone size: few; CDR3 protein: CASSEGQWTEAFF; CDR3 DNA: TGTGCCAGCAGTGAAGGGCAGTGGACTGAAGCTTTCTTT
V gene: TRBV7-2; J gene: TRBJ1-2; D gene: NA; clone size: NA; CDR3 protein: CASSLYSNYGYTF; CDR3 DNA: TGTGCCAGCAGCTTATACAGTAACTATGGCTACACCTTC
V gene: TRBV6-1; J gene: TRBJ1-1; D gene: NA; clone size: few; CDR3 protein: CASSGLNLNTEAFF; CDR3 DNA: TGTGCCAGCAGTGGACTGAACTTGAACACTGAAGCTTTCTTT
V gene: TRBV7-9; J gene: TRBJ1-4; D gene: NA; clone size: once; CDR3 protein: CASSLRTVPEKLFF; CDR3 DNA: TGTGCCAGCAGCTTAAGGACAGTGCCTGAAAAACTGTTTTTT
V gene: TRBV30; J gene: TRBJ2-2; D gene: NA; clone size: NA; CDR3 protein: CAWTGLLNTGELFF; CDR3 DNA: TGTGCCTGGACGGGACTTTTGAACACCGGGGAGCTGTTTTTT
V gene: TRBV5-6; J gene: TRBJ1-2; D gene: NA; clone size: NA; CDR3 protein: CASSVGDGYTF; CDR3 DNA: TGTGCCAGCAGCGTGGGGGATGGCTACACCTTC
V gene: TRBV2; J gene: TRBJ2-3; D gene: NA; clone size: NA; CDR3 protein: CASSEALGDPSTDTQYF; CDR3 DNA: TGTGCCAGCAGTGAAGCGCTGGGTGATCCTAGCACAGATACGCAGTATTTT
V gene: TRBV30; J gene: TRBJ2-3; D gene: NA; clone size: NA; CDR3 protein: CAWSGGQSTDTQYF; CDR3 DNA: TGTGCCTGGAGTGGTGGACAGTCCACAGATACGCAGTATTTT
V gene: TRBV7-8; J gene: TRBJ2-7; D gene: TRBD2; clone size: NA; CDR3 protein: CASSPGLAETYEQYF; CDR3 DNA: TGTGCCAGCAGCCCGGGACTAGCGGAGACCTACGAGCAGTACTTC
V gene: TRBV2; J gene: TRBJ1-1; D gene: NA; clone size: NA; CDR3 protein: CASSDPPPGTFNTEAFF; CDR3 DNA: TGTGCCAGCAGCGACCCCCCGCCCGGGACGTTTAACACTGAAGCTTTCTTT
V gene: TRBV5-4; J gene: TRBJ2-4; D gene: NA; clone size: NA; CDR3 protein: CASSPSGANIQYF; CDR3 DNA: TGTGCCAGCAGCCCCTCGGGTGCCAACATTCAGTACTTC
V gene: TRBV5-6; J gene: TRBJ2-1; D gene: NA; clone size: NA; CDR3 protein: CASSLRGSYNEQFF; CDR3 DNA: TGTGCCAGCAGCCTGAGGGGGTCGTACAATGAGCAGTTCTTC
V gene: TRBV5-6; J gene: TRBJ1-2; D gene: NA; clone size: NA; CDR3 protein: CASTPLVRPNYGYTF; CDR3 DNA: TGTGCCAGCACCCCTCTGGTTAGGCCGAACTATGGCTACACCTTC
V gene: TRBV4-1; J gene: TRBJ1-4; D gene: NA; clone size: NA; CDR3 protein: CASSLNGGGNNEKLFF; CDR3 DNA: TGCGCCAGCAGCCTAAACGGGGGAGGGAATAATGAAAAACTGTTTTTT
V gene: TRBV5-8; J gene: TRBJ1-5; D gene: TRBD1; clone size: once; CDR3 protein: CASSLRTGHQPQHF; CDR3 DNA: TGTGCCAGCAGCTTAAGGACAGGTCATCAGCCCCAGCATTTT
V gene: TRBV6-5; J gene: TRBJ2-7; D gene: NA; clone size: NA; CDR3 protein: CASMRGGGEQYF; CDR3 DNA: TGTGCCAGCATGAGAGGAGGGGGCGAGCAGTACTTC
V gene: TRBV29-1; J gene: TRBJ2-5; D gene: TRBD1; clone size: few; CDR3 protein: CSALTGFVETQYF; CDR3 DNA: TGCAGCGCCCTGACAGGGTTTGTGGAGACCCAGTACTTC
V gene: TRBV5-6; J gene: TRBJ1-1; D gene: TRBD1; clone size: NA; CDR3 protein: CASSPGTDRNTEAFF; CDR3 DNA: TGTGCCAGCAGCCCAGGGACAGATAGGAACACTGAAGCTTTCTTT
V gene: TRBV7-2; J gene: TRBJ2-7; D gene: NA; clone size: few; CDR3 protein: CASSPGVSVAYEQYF; CDR3 DNA: TGTGCCAGCAGCCCTGGCGTGTCCGTGGCCTACGAGCAGTACTTC
V gene: TRBV29-1; J gene: TRBJ2-5; D gene: TRBD1; clone size: few; CDR3 protein: CSPTWLDREETQYF; CDR3 DNA: TGCAGCCCCACCTGGCTCGACAGGGAGGAGACCCAGTACTTC